A selection of T cell receptor beta chains follows, all from one sample in a study of PD-1 blockade in classical Hodgkin lymphoma. The table came from immunoSEQ multiplex PCR; TCRdb's copy has only in-frame clones and leaves some out. The table lists about 39,000 clones, more than 70% of them singletons. This sample comprised peripheral blood mononuclear cells (PBMCs), obtained at baseline. Every receptor here comes from a human donor with classical Hodgkin lymphoma. Both conserved end residues are part of each CDR3. Some rows mark clone size as missing; the rest say once, few, many or name a class of expanded clone.

J gene: TRBJ2-7
clone size: -
V gene: TRBV15
CDR3 protein: CATSRDRGAYEQYF

J gene: TRBJ2-5
clone size: -
V gene: TRBV9
CDR3 protein: CASSVAPSWGETQYF

J gene: TRBJ2-2
clone size: once
V gene: TRBV5-1
CDR3 protein: CASSLGLHGELFF

J gene: TRBJ2-3
clone size: -
V gene: TRBV10-2
CDR3 protein: CASRPLAGVTDTQYF

J gene: TRBJ2-2
clone size: -
V gene: TRBV7-2
CDR3 protein: CASSLSGLRLAGGTGELFF

J gene: TRBJ2-7
clone size: -
V gene: TRBV7-2
CDR3 protein: CASSLAGGVEQYF

J gene: TRBJ1-5
clone size: -
V gene: TRBV19
CDR3 protein: CATVGGGGNQPQHF

J gene: TRBJ1-6
clone size: -
V gene: TRBV6-1
CDR3 protein: CASSEVPRGGQGTSPLHF

J gene: TRBJ2-1
clone size: -
V gene: TRBV28
CDR3 protein: CASSPASGQNYNEQFF

J gene: TRBJ2-7
clone size: -
V gene: TRBV5-1
CDR3 protein: CASSVGLYTLYEQYF

J gene: TRBJ1-2
clone size: -
V gene: TRBV5-4
CDR3 protein: CASSLIAGLDGYTF

J gene: TRBJ2-7
clone size: -
V gene: TRBV7-9
CDR3 protein: CASSSPGQGAVEQYF

J gene: TRBJ2-1
clone size: -
V gene: TRBV27
CDR3 protein: CASSERGRSYNEQFF

J gene: TRBJ2-2
clone size: -
V gene: TRBV29-1
CDR3 protein: CSVVLSAALTGELFF

J gene: TRBJ2-3
clone size: -
V gene: TRBV13
CDR3 protein: CASSPSGAGLPTQYF

J gene: TRBJ1-2
clone size: -
V gene: TRBV7-8
CDR3 protein: CASSRDSLNYGYTF

J gene: TRBJ2-7
clone size: once
V gene: TRBV5-1
CDR3 protein: CASSYTGGNEQYF

J gene: TRBJ1-1
clone size: -
V gene: TRBV7-3
CDR3 protein: CASSSHAVLGNTEAFF

J gene: TRBJ1-5
clone size: -
V gene: TRBV19
CDR3 protein: CASSIVGERQPQHF

J gene: TRBJ2-7
clone size: -
V gene: TRBV10-1
CDR3 protein: CASSEGGPQSYEQYF

J gene: TRBJ2-1
clone size: -
V gene: TRBV5-1
CDR3 protein: CASSQTSGSKGEQFF

J gene: TRBJ2-7
clone size: -
V gene: TRBV15
CDR3 protein: CATSRDPFRGVNEQYF

J gene: TRBJ1-1
clone size: -
V gene: TRBV28
CDR3 protein: CASSYTENTEAFF

J gene: TRBJ2-5
clone size: -
V gene: TRBV4-2
CDR3 protein: CASSHARLAGGGYQETQYF

J gene: TRBJ2-5
clone size: -
V gene: TRBV4-1
CDR3 protein: CASSQDGDETQYF

J gene: TRBJ1-4
clone size: -
V gene: TRBV5-1
CDR3 protein: CASSLQVLGPNEKLFF

J gene: TRBJ2-5
clone size: -
V gene: TRBV6-5
CDR3 protein: CASSIDQGYQETQYF

J gene: TRBJ2-3
clone size: -
V gene: TRBV28
CDR3 protein: CATHRASSTDTQYF